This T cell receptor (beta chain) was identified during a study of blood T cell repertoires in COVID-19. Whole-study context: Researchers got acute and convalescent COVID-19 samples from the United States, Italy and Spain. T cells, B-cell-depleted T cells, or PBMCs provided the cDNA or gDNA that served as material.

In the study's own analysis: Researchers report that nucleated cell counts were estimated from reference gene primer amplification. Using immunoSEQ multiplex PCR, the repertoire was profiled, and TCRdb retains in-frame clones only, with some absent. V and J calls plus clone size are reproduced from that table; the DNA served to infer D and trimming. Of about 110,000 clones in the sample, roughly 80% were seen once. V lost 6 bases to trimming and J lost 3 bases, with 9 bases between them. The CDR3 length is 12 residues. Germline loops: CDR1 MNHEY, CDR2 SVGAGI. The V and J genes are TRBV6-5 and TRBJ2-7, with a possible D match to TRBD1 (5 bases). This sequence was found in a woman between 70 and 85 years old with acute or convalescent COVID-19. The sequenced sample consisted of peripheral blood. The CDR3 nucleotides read TGTGCCAGCAGGGACACCTACTACGAGCAGTACTTC. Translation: CASRDTYYEQYF.